Each of the 31 T cell receptor beta chains below was sequenced from the same sample in a study of Ad26.COV2.S vaccination and SARS-CoV-2 variants. The treatment denotes: some 20 received Ad26.COV2.S at low or high dose, single or two shots; 5 received placebo; per-sample allocation not given. The investigators took samples on day 63 after the first vaccine or placebo injection. Assay: immunoSEQ multiplex PCR; the TCRdb copy retains only in-frame clones and omits some. The sample lists some 400,000 clones, about 89% occurring once. The material was peripheral blood, obtained in a trial of Ad26.COV2.S vaccine versus placebo. All receptors come from a person aged 18-60 years who received the Ad26.COV2.S COVID-19 vaccine or a placebo.

J is TRBJ1-1 and V is TRBV7-8; 9 bases line up with TRBD1. The CDR3 covers 16 residues. V dropped 5 bases and J dropped 5; count of bases not matched to a gene: 12. The germline V gene has CDR1 SGHVS and CDR2 FQNEAQ. CDR3 bases: TGTGCCAGCAGCCTGGGACACGATGGACAGGGGACTGAAGCTTTCTTT. This gives the protein CASSLGHDGQGTEAFF.

This clone was observed a single time. The chain is built from TRBV5-1 and TRBJ1-5; D may be TRBD1 (5 bases). Trimming shortened V by 4 bases and J by 3 bases, and 11 bases separated the two germline ends. Germline V CDR1 and CDR2: SGHRS, YFSETQ. The CDR3 length is 14 residues. DNA of the CDR3: TGCGCCAGCAGCGGGGCGGAAAACAATCAGCCCCAGCATTTT. Residues: CASSGAENNQPQHF.

The V and J genes are TRBV6-5 and TRBJ2-3; 7 positions agree with TRBD2. CDR3 size: 14 residues. From germline, CDR1 is MNHEY and CDR2 SVGAGI. The V and J ends lost 8 bases and 4 bases, in that order; junction bases with no gene match: 9. The CDR3 spells CASRAAGDSDTQYF. CDR3 in DNA: TGTGCCAGCCGCGCGGCGGGAGATTCAGATACGCAGTATTTT.

V usage is TRBV5-6 and J usage is TRBJ2-7; 11 bases align to TRBD2. V lost 4 bases and J lost 0; bases outside the gene matches: 9. In germline, CDR1 is SGHDT, CDR2 YYEEEE. The CDR3 has 17 amino acids. The CDR3, as DNA: TGTGCCAGCAGCCTTGGACTAGCGGGTCAACGCTCCTACGAGCAGTACTTC. Its protein is CASSLGLAGQRSYEQYF.

The rearrangement joins TRBV4-1 to TRBJ2-5; D gene ambiguous. Trimming left V 1 base short and J 5 bases short, with 8 bases between. The CDR3 totals 13 residues. In germline, CDR1 is MGHRA, CDR2 YSYEKL. CDR3 sequence: CASSQGTGETQYF. The CDR3 coding sequence is TGCGCCAGCAGCCAAGGGACCGGGGAGACCCAGTACTTC.

In nucleotides, the CDR3 is TGTGCCAGCCGGGCGGGGGGCGCGGGCACTGAAGCTTTCTTT. The encoded protein is CASRAGGAGTEAFF. The V and J genes are TRBV10-3 and TRBJ1-1, with D perhaps matching TRBD1 (6 bases). Germline V gives CDR1 ENHRY, CDR2 SYGVKD. Between the trimmed V and J ends, which lost 10 bases and 4 bases, there was a span of 19 bases. This CDR3 contains 14 residues.

Only one count was recorded for this clone. This rearrangement joins TRBV27 to TRBJ2-7, with 8 nucleotides matching TRBD2. The length of the CDR3 is 13 residues. CDR1 and CDR2 (germline): MNHEY, SMNVEV (reference sequence). With 7 bases clipped from V and 4 bases from J, the junction kept 6 bases outside the gene matches. As DNA, the CDR3 is TGTGCCAGCAAGAGCGGGAGTACTTACGAGCAGTACTTC. The encoded protein is CASKSGSTYEQYF.

This rearrangement joins TRBV25-1 to TRBJ2-7, with D possibly being TRBD2 (6 bases). CDR1 is MGHDK, CDR2 SYGVNS, per germline. The CDR3 extends over 13 amino acids. The V and J ends lost 4 bases and 3 bases respectively, with 10 bases between them. CDR3: CASSVGGNYEQYF. The DNA for the CDR3 is TGTGCCAGCAGTGTGGGCGGGAACTACGAGCAGTACTTC.

V usage is TRBV19 and J usage is TRBJ2-7; TRBD2 matches 14 bases. The CDR3 length is 17 residues. V trimming: 5 bases; J trimming: 2 bases; junction bases outside the gene matches: 8. The germline CDR1 and CDR2 sequences are LNHDA and SQIVND (reference sequence). CDR3 DNA sequence: TGTGCCAGTAGTGAGCCGGGACTAGCGGGGGAGACCTACGAGCAGTACTTC. Amino acids: CASSEPGLAGETYEQYF.

This chain connects TRBV5-6 to TRBJ2-7, with D possibly TRBD2 on 5 matching bases. From germline, CDR1 is SGHDT and CDR2 YYEEEE. Trimming took off 4 bases at V and 5 bases at J, with 19 bases between the two ends. The CDR3 has 15 amino acids. This chain's CDR3 is CASSHVGEGSNEQYF. CDR3 sequence (DNA): TGTGCCAGCAGCCACGTAGGCGAAGGGAGCAACGAGCAGTACTTC.

The rearrangement uses TRBV6-1 and TRBJ1-2; D is unclear. The CDR3 length is 13 residues. Trimming cost V 1 base and J 8 bases, with 11 bases left between them. Germline V gene lookup returns CDR1 MNHNS and CDR2 SASEGT. Here the CDR3 DNA reads TGTGCCAGCAGTGAAGGGGGAAATCGGGGCTACACCTTC. This encodes CASSEGGNRGYTF.

The chain uses TRBV19 and TRBJ2-5; a weak D match, TRBD2 (6 bases). CDR1 and CDR2 from the germline V gene are LNHDA and SQIVND (reference sequence). CDR3 size: 13 residues. Between the trimmed V and J ends, which lost 3 bases and 5 bases, there was a span of 10 bases. In DNA form, the CDR3 reads TGTGCCAGTAGTATGGGGGGTTTGGAGACCCAGTACTTC. Its protein is CASSMGGLETQYF.

The genes are TRBV28 and TRBJ2-7; 10 nucleotides agree with TRBD2. J was trimmed by 2 bases and V by 11 bases; bases with no gene match: 6. CDR3 length: 13 residues. Germline-derived CDR1 and CDR2 are MDHEN and SYDVKM. CDR3 DNA: TGTGCCGGATCCGGGACTAGCGCCTACGAGCAGTACTTC. This encodes CAGSGTSAYEQYF.

The chain couples TRBV3-1 (or the pseudogene TRBV3-2) to TRBJ2-1; 12 bases line up with TRBD2. Germline CDR1 LGHDT, CDR2 YNNKEL (reference sequence). The CDR3 is 15 amino acids. Unmatched junction bases numbered 8, after V lost 4 bases and J lost 10 bases. CDR3 sequence: CASSPQTSGSNEQFF. CDR3 nucleotides: TGTGCCAGCAGCCCACAGACTAGCGGGAGTAACGAGCAGTTCTTC.

CDR3 coding DNA: TGCAGCGTTTCCCATGCCGAGGAGCTGTTTTTT. As protein: CSVSHAEELFF. The chain employs TRBV29-1 and TRBJ2-2; D gene uncertain. V was trimmed by 5 bases and J by 10 bases, leaving 11 bases between them. The CDR3 runs to 11 residues. Germline V lookup: CDR1 SQVTM, CDR2 ANQGSEA.

The chain has TRBV7-2 and TRBJ2-5; D is ambiguous. The CDR3 has 14 residues. The germline CDR1 and CDR2 sequences are SGHTA and FQGNSA. Trimming cost V 5 bases and J 5 bases, with 15 bases left between them. Written as DNA, the CDR3 is TGTGCCAGCAGCGTCAGTGTATTCGGGGAGACCCAGTACTTC. Protein product: CASSVSVFGETQYF.

The chain links TRBV6-5 to TRBJ1-1; D gene ambiguous. V lost 0 bases and J 1 base, leaving 6 bases between the germline ends. The CDR3 contains 14 residues. The germline gives CDR1 MNHEY, CDR2 SVGAGI. Here the CDR3 DNA reads TGTGCCAGCAGTTACTCGTACAGGAACACTGAAGCTTTCTTT. The encoded protein is CASSYSYRNTEAFF.

CDR3 amino acids: CASEDRSTYGYTF. The CDR3, as DNA: TGTGCCAGCGAGGACAGATCAACCTATGGCTACACCTTC. V is TRBV28 and J is TRBJ1-2, with D tentatively TRBD1 (6 bases). The V end was cut by 8 bases, the J end by 4 bases, with 14 bases between. The CDR3 runs to 13 residues. Germline V gene data show CDR1 as MDHEN and CDR2 as SYDVKM.

The rearrangement uses TRBV6-4 and TRBJ1-1; tentative D call: TRBD1 (6 bases). V lost 6 bases and J lost 0, with 11 bases in between. Germline values: CDR1 MRHNA, CDR2 SNTAGT. The CDR3 runs 14 residues. The CDR3 DNA follows: TGTGCCAGCAGAGCCGGGACAATGAACACTGAAGCTTTCTTT. Protein product: CASRAGTMNTEAFF.

J is TRBJ1-6 and V is TRBV6-5, with a weak D call TRBD1 (5 bases). Looked up from germline, CDR1 is MNHEY and CDR2 is SVGAGI. Trimming stripped 5 bases from V and 10 bases from J, with 18 bases between. The CDR3 is made up of 15 amino acids. Written as DNA, the CDR3 is TGTGCCAGCAGTCCTCCAGGGTTCTCGAGCTCACCCCTCCACTTT. It yields the protein CASSPPGFSSSPLHF.

This clone was recorded a few times. V gene TRBV3-1 (or the pseudogene TRBV3-2) combines with J gene TRBJ1-5; D perhaps matches TRBD1 (6 bases). In germline, CDR1 is LGHDT, CDR2 YNNKEL (reference sequence). With 4 bases removed from V and 7 bases from J, the gap between germline ends came to 17 bases. The CDR3 is made up of 15 amino acids. CDR3 DNA sequence: TGTGCCAGCAGCCCCGGGGGCAGGGCACGACAGCCCCAGCATTTT. Its protein is CASSPGGRARQPQHF.

J is TRBJ2-7 and V is TRBV15; D may be TRBD1 or TRBD2 (5 bases each). Trimming left V 1 base short and J 6 bases short, with 19 bases between. The CDR3 loop spans 16 amino acids. The germline V gene has CDR1 LNHNV and CDR2 YYDKDF (reference sequence). In nucleotides, the CDR3 is TGTGCCACCAGCAGAGGACGGGCAGGGACCCATTCCGAGCAGTACTTC. Its translation is CATSRGRAGTHSEQYF. The full variable domain, in which reference TRBV15 and TRBJ2-7 provide the parts outside the CDR3, is DAMVIQNPRYQVTQFGKPVTLSCSQTLNHNVMYWYQQKSSQAPKLLFHYYDKDFNNEADTPDNFQSRRPNTSFCFLDIRSPGLGDTAMYLCATSRGRAGTHSEQYFGPGTRLTVT.

The chain joins TRBV2 to TRBJ2-7; D gene ambiguous. The CDR3 consists of 10 residues. Trimming pared 5 bases from V and 2 bases from J, leaving 1 base between. The germline gives CDR1 SNHLY, CDR2 FYNNEI. The CDR3 loop is CASSPYEQYF. CDR3 nucleotides: TGTGCCAGCAGTCCCTACGAGCAGTACTTC. Based on the CDR3 plus reference TRBV2 and TRBJ2-7, the full variable domain is EPEVTQTPSHQVTQMGQEVILRCVPISNHLYFYWYRQILGQKVEFLVSFYNNEISEKSEIFDDQFSVERPDGSNFTLKIRSTKLEDSAMYFCASSPYEQYFGPGTRLTVT.

The J gene is TRBJ2-3, the V gene TRBV5-6; D could derive from TRBD1 or TRBD2 (5 bases each). The germline gives CDR1 SGHDT, CDR2 YYEEEE. The CDR3 length is 15 residues. V lost 9 bases and J lost 2, with 19 bases in between. This CDR3 is CATRWGSGNTDTQYF. DNA of the CDR3: TGTGCCACCCGTTGGGGGTCGGGTAACACAGATACGCAGTATTTT.

V is TRBV23-1 and J is TRBJ2-1; D is unclear. TRBV23-1 belongs to the ORF category, with a function that is uncertain. Trimming took off 2 bases at V and 1 base at J, with 9 bases between the two ends. The CDR3 covers 15 residues. CDR3: CASSQGSRSYNEQFF. The CDR3 DNA sequence: TGCGCCAGCAGTCAAGGTAGCAGATCCTACAATGAGCAGTTCTTC.

This clone was seen once. The CDR3 DNA reads as TGTGCCACCAGCAGAGATGGAGGGAGTAATCAGCCCCAGCATTTT. It specifies CATSRDGGSNQPQHF. This rearrangement joins TRBV15 to TRBJ1-5; unclear D gene. The CDR3 is 15 residues long. Trimming took off 0 bases at V and 4 bases at J, with 10 bases between the two ends. Germline V gives CDR1 LNHNV, CDR2 YYDKDF (reference sequence). The whole variable domain, filled in from reference TRBV15 and TRBJ1-5, reads DAMVIQNPRYQVTQFGKPVTLSCSQTLNHNVMYWYQQKSSQAPKLLFHYYDKDFNNEADTPDNFQSRRPNTSFCFLDIRSPGLGDTAMYLCATSRDGGSNQPQHFGDGTRLSIL.

The chain joins TRBV7-3 to TRBJ2-5; the D is unclear. This CDR3 is 13 amino acids long. Between the trimmed V and J ends, which lost 3 bases and 5 bases, there was a span of 10 bases. Germline V CDR1 and CDR2: SGHTA, FQGTGA. CDR3 sequence (DNA): TGTGCCAGCAGCTTGGTGGTCCGGGAGACCCAGTACTTC. Amino acid sequence: CASSLVVRETQYF.

The genes are TRBV19 and TRBJ2-4; tentative D call: TRBD2 (5 bases). V dropped 8 bases and J dropped 0 bases, with 17 bases sitting between them. Looked up from germline, CDR1 is LNHDA and CDR2 is SQIVND (reference sequence). This CDR3 has 16 amino acids. CDR3 region: CASRAVRGLAKNIQYF. CDR3 coding DNA: TGTGCCAGTCGGGCTGTTCGCGGACTAGCCAAAAACATTCAGTACTTC.

V usage is TRBV3-1 (or the pseudogene TRBV3-2) and J usage is TRBJ2-2, with a weak D call TRBD2 (5 bases). Germline V gene sequence: CDR1 LGHDT, CDR2 YNNKEL (reference sequence). The V end lost 1 base, the J end lost 3 bases, and 6 bases lay between the germline ends. CDR3 length: 14 amino acids. The DNA of the CDR3 is TGTGCCAGCAGCCAAGGAGGGCACACCGGGGAGCTGTTTTTT. Its translation is CASSQGGHTGELFF.

J is TRBJ2-2 and V is TRBV5-1; 10 positions agree with TRBD1. Germline CDR1 is SGHRS and CDR2 is YFSETQ. V was pared by 0 bases and J by 9 bases, with 2 bases of the junction left unmatched. This CDR3 is 14 amino acids long. The CDR3 here is CASSLGQGARELFF. Written as DNA, the CDR3 is TGCGCCAGCAGCTTGGGACAGGGGGCCCGGGAGCTGTTTTTT.

V and J are TRBV27 and TRBJ1-6; D is unresolved. The V end was cut by 3 bases, the J end by 8 bases, with 11 bases between. CDR1 is MNHEY and CDR2 is SMNVEV in the germline V gene (reference sequence). The CDR3 has 14 residues. CDR3 amino acids: CASSFSPPHSPLHF. The CDR3 nucleotides read TGTGCCAGCAGTTTCTCCCCCCCTCATTCACCCCTCCACTTT.